The clone carrying this T cell receptor (beta chain) was seen a handful of times. Antigen specificity is unknown. These data are taken from a study of T cell repertoires in cytomegalovirus infection. Study in general: Epitope selection comprised recently identified HLA-C-restricted CMV epitopes and well-studied HLA-B-restricted CMV epitopes. The public TCR beta signatures pointed to both CMV infection and matching HLA type. Study outcomes and limitations: Cumulative frequency (of public TCR beta family members) identified carriers of CMV plus the relevant HLA. Ex vivo responses were dominated by HLA-C-restricted CMV-specific TCR beta clonotypes.

Germline-derived CDR1 and CDR2 are LNHNV and YYDKDF (reference sequence). The CDR3 has 13 residues. The ends were cut back, 1 base at V and 1 base at J, with 4 bases in the middle. TCRdb used MiXCR to reprocess the reads, holding one entry per CDR3 protein. The sample has approximately 770,000 distinct CDR3 sequences; about 28% are singletons. The sample was cultured CD8+ T cells from PBMCs, taken from culture after CMV antigen stimulation. This receptor was taken from a human donor in good health (CMV status not recorded). Some clones in this sample may be carry-over from other donors' samples. The chain couples TRBV15 to TRBJ1-1; no clear D gene. Written as DNA, the CDR3 is TGTGCCACCAGCAGAGTTGGGAACACTGAAGCTTTCTTT. It yields the protein CATSRVGNTEAFF.